A selection of T cell receptor beta chains follows, all from one sample in a study of spatial heterogeneity in lung cancer. From the 5' RACE reads, TCRdb called clonotypes with MiXCR, one entry per CDR3 protein. The repertoire consists of some 54,000 distinct CDR3 sequences, with roughly 7% occurring once and the leading ten covering around 36%. Here the sequenced sample was PBMCs, taken at follow-up. The receptors here all came from a female donor with early-stage non-small cell lung cancer. CDR3s include the opening cysteine and the closing phenylalanine or tryptophan.

v_call: TRBV5-1
cdr3_aa: CASNPGSSPYEQYF

v_call: TRBV4-1
cdr3_aa: CASSQKGGRINEKLFF

v_call: TRBV11-2
cdr3_aa: CASSLGWRGTSDTQYF

v_call: TRBV20-1
cdr3_aa: CSARERTSGTYEQYF

v_call: TRBV7-6
cdr3_aa: CASSSQGNTEAFF

v_call: TRBV20-1
cdr3_aa: CSANILYEQYF

v_call: TRBV18
cdr3_aa: CASSPVNRNTEAFF

v_call: TRBV3-1
cdr3_aa: CASSQGDSGNTIYF

v_call: TRBV14
cdr3_aa: CASSQVGRADYGYTF

v_call: TRBV12-3/TRBV12-4
cdr3_aa: CASSSYSNQPQHF

v_call: TRBV29-1
cdr3_aa: CSVGRGNTEAFF

v_call: TRBV29-1
cdr3_aa: CSAGDRPNTEAFF

v_call: TRBV28
cdr3_aa: CASSRGTSWTNEQFF

v_call: TRBV6-5
cdr3_aa: CASSRTFSAVGGNTIYF

v_call: TRBV5-1
cdr3_aa: CASNPAGNTGELFF

v_call: TRBV18
cdr3_aa: CASSPGPLSGANVLTF